The entry that follows covers one TCR beta chain sequence. Its antigen remains unidentified. The data were produced by immunoSEQ multiplex PCR, yet TCRdb's version contains in-frame clones alone and is incomplete. Of fewer than 90,000 clones in the sample, more than 85% were seen once. Time point described: peripheral blood 6 weeks after treatment start. Patients' urothelial carcinoma was locally advanced or metastatic. The source of the sample is a study of PD-L1 blockade in urothelial cancer. Turning to the study itself: The authors examined blood 3 weeks (second dose) and 6 weeks after treatment start. Findings of the study overall: Where pretreatment blood TCR clonality fell below the median, better survival was predicted.

CDR1 is MNHNY and CDR2 is SVGAGI in the germline V gene (reference sequence). This CDR3 spans 14 amino acids. V was clipped by 4 bases and J by 3 bases, with 10 bases between them. This sequence joins TRBV6-6 and TRBJ1-5; D may be TRBD1 (6 bases). The sequencing used PBMCs, collected around atezolizumab (anti-PD-L1) treatment. This receptor was obtained from an elderly woman with urothelial cancer. In DNA form, the CDR3 reads TGTGCCAGCAGTTTAAGACAGGCCAATCAGCCCCAGCATTTT. Translating gives CASSLRQANQPQHF.